One sample yielded the 15 T cell receptor beta chains listed below, sequenced in a study of siplizumab effects on memory and regulatory T cells. Some clones are missing from TCRdb's copy, which holds only in-frame ones; the method was immunoSEQ multiplex PCR. Here the sample spans about 120,000 clones, 94% being singletons. Sequenced input: non-Treg CD4+ T cells sorted from blood. The receptors originated from a human donor in good health.

V usage is TRBV27 and J usage is TRBJ1-5, with 7 nucleotides matching TRBD1. CDR1 MNHEY and CDR2 SMNVEV come from the germline V gene (reference sequence). J was trimmed by 4 bases and V by 5 bases; bases with no gene match: 20. This CDR3 is built from 19 residues. The CDR3 DNA sequence: TGTGCCAGCAGTCTAACTGTCGACAGGGCCCTCCTCGGAAATCAGCCCCAGCATTTT. This codes for CASSLTVDRALLGNQPQHF.

V and J are TRBV10-2 and TRBJ2-7; possible D gene TRBD2, 5 bases. Deletions cut 3 bases from V and 0 bases from J, with 18 bases between. Looked up from germline, CDR1 is WSHSY and CDR2 is SAAADI. The CDR3 loop spans 17 amino acids. This CDR3 is CASSDIEGLFHSYEQYF. The CDR3 DNA sequence: TGCGCCAGCAGTGATATTGAGGGCCTCTTTCACTCCTACGAGCAGTACTTC.

The V and J genes are TRBV27 and TRBJ2-3, with 7 bases fitting TRBD1. CDR1 is MNHEY, CDR2 SMNVEV, per germline (reference sequence). The CDR3 has 17 residues. V shed 5 bases and J 2 bases; nucleotides not matched to a gene: 13. The DNA of the CDR3 is TGTGCCAGCAGTCTTATGGTAGGGGGCGAGACCACAGATACGCAGTATTTT. Translated: CASSLMVGGETTDTQYF.

The chain recombines TRBV2 with TRBJ1-5; no firm D call. The germline CDR1 and CDR2 sequences are SNHLY and FYNNEI. The V gene lost 5 bases and the J gene lost 5 bases, with 13 bases spanning the gap. The CDR3 covers 14 residues. The CDR3 sequence is CASSSIQSDQPQHF. CDR3 coding DNA: TGTGCCAGCAGTTCAATACAGAGCGATCAGCCCCAGCATTTT.

This chain links TRBV19 with TRBJ1-2, with D possibly being TRBD1 (5 bases). V dropped 0 bases and J dropped 5 bases, with 19 bases sitting between them. There are 17 residues in the CDR3. Germline loops: CDR1 LNHDA, CDR2 SQIVND (reference sequence). In DNA form, the CDR3 reads TGTGCCAGTAGTATAGATTGGGGACTCCTCCGGCGGTATGGCTACACCTTC. Translated: CASSIDWGLLRRYGYTF.

The CDR3 nucleotides are TGTGCCAGCAGCTCAACAGGGACAGGGTGTGACAGAAGATGGAATGGCTACACCTTC. Translating gives CASSSTGTGCDRRWNGYTF. The chain joins TRBV7-6 to TRBJ1-2, with 9 bases lining up with TRBD1. Germline V gives CDR1 SGHVS, CDR2 FNYEAQ. CDR3 length equals 19 residues. The junction had 21 bases not matched to a gene; V was cut back by 4 bases and J by 6 bases.

The chain couples TRBV11-2 to TRBJ2-7, with 13 nucleotides matching TRBD2. This CDR3 region has 16 residues. V lost 5 bases, J lost 2 bases, and 6 bases stayed unmatched. CDR1 SGHAT and CDR2 FQNNGV come from the germline V gene. DNA of the CDR3: TGTGCCAGCAGCAGATCCGGGACTAGCGGGACCTACGAGCAGTACTTC. Its translation is CASSRSGTSGTYEQYF.

V and J are TRBV6-1 and TRBJ1-2; D is ambiguous. Germline V lookup: CDR1 MNHNS, CDR2 SASEGT. The length of the CDR3 is 14 residues. Trimming cost V 0 bases and J 5 bases, with 10 bases left between them. CDR3 DNA: TGTGCCAGCAGTGAAGCGCGGAACTCTTATGGCTACACCTTC. Translating gives CASSEARNSYGYTF.

This chain joins TRBV29-1 and TRBJ1-1; possibly TRBD1 for D (5 bases). The germline V gene encodes CDR1 SQVTM and CDR2 ANQGSEA. V lost 5 bases and J lost 0, with 16 bases in between. The CDR3 has 15 amino acids. DNA of the CDR3: TGCAGCGTTTCTGGCGGTCGGGGCCTGAACACTGAAGCTTTCTTT. Its translation is CSVSGGRGLNTEAFF.

The chain joins TRBV27 to TRBJ2-5; 10 bases line up with TRBD2. CDR3 size: 14 residues. The germline V gene has CDR1 MNHEY and CDR2 SMNVEV (reference sequence). V lost 8 bases, J lost 0 bases, and 3 bases stayed unmatched. CDR3 protein: CASSSGRNQETQYF. The CDR3 bases are TGTGCCAGCTCTAGCGGGAGAAACCAAGAGACCCAGTACTTC.

This chain connects TRBV2 to TRBJ1-2; 7 bases map to TRBD1. The CDR3 is 13 amino acids. Germline V gene lookup returns CDR1 SNHLY and CDR2 FYNNEI. V lost 7 bases to trimming and J lost 7 bases; unmatched junction nucleotides: 9. CDR3 coding DNA: TGTGCCAGCAAGATACAGGGGATTGGTGGCTACACCTTC. Protein product: CASKIQGIGGYTF.

The gene calls are TRBV7-9 and TRBJ1-1, with D perhaps TRBD1 (5 bases). The V end lost 5 bases, the J end lost 3 bases, and 13 bases lay between the germline ends. This CDR3 comprises 14 residues. CDR1 and CDR2 (germline): SEHNR, FQNEAQ (reference sequence). The CDR3: CASSAGGLDTEAFF. DNA for the CDR3: TGTGCCAGCAGCGCCGGGGGTCTGGACACTGAAGCTTTCTTT.

The gene calls are TRBV2 and TRBJ2-2, with D possibly matching TRBD1 (5 bases). Germline CDR1 is SNHLY and CDR2 is FYNNEI. The germline V and J ends were trimmed by 7 bases and 6 bases, with 15 bases remaining between them. The CDR3 covers 14 residues. The CDR3 loop is CASTPREGAGELFF. In DNA form, the CDR3 reads TGTGCCAGCACCCCTAGGGAAGGGGCCGGGGAGCTGTTTTTT.

The chain joins TRBV6-1 to TRBJ1-2, with 9 bases lining up with TRBD1. The germline V gene has CDR1 MNHNS and CDR2 SASEGT. This CDR3 region has 13 residues. Germline trimming cut 6 bases from V and 6 bases from J; bases unmatched to any gene: 5. CDR3 region: CASSPGTGNGYTF. Here the CDR3 DNA reads TGTGCCAGCAGCCCCGGGACAGGGAATGGCTACACCTTC.

The V gene is TRBV5-1, the J gene TRBJ2-3; no definite D call. The CDR3 runs to 15 residues. With 0 bases removed from V and 2 bases from J, the gap between germline ends came to 10 bases. Germline CDR1 SGHRS, CDR2 YFSETQ. For the CDR3, the DNA is TGCGCCAGCAGCTTGGGTTCCAGCCTCACAGATACGCAGTATTTT. Its translation is CASSLGSSLTDTQYF.